These T cell receptor beta chains were read from a single sample in a study of control samples from healthy donors and cancer patients. Sequencing was performed with immunoSEQ multiplex PCR; in TCRdb, only in-frame clones are kept and a portion is missing. The table lists 150,000 to 200,000 clones, approximately 92% of them singletons. Material for sequencing was blood. These receptors all stem from a woman aged 40-49 years in good health. CDR3s include the opening cysteine and the closing phenylalanine or tryptophan. A D gene is named only where the DNA matches it firmly. Clone size is shown for a subset of rows, as once, few, many or a class of expanded clone.

D: NA; J: TRBJ1-1; V: TRBV4-1; size: few; DNA: TGCGCCAGCAGCCAAGTCGGGAAAAGGAACACTGAAGCTTTCTTT; CDR3: CASSQVGKRNTEAFF
D: NA; J: TRBJ1-1; V: TRBV20-1; size: NA; DNA: TGCAGTGTTGGTGGAAACACTGAAGCTTTCTTT; CDR3: CSVGGNTEAFF
D: NA; J: TRBJ1-2; V: TRBV5-4; size: NA; DNA: TGTGCCAGCAGTGTAGCGGGGCGCTCAAACTATGGCTACACCTTC; CDR3: CASSVAGRSNYGYTF
D: NA; J: TRBJ1-4; V: TRBV7-2; size: NA; DNA: TGTGCCAGCAGCCGGGGGGGCAACGAAAAACTGTTTTTT; CDR3: CASSRGGNEKLFF
D: NA; J: TRBJ2-7; V: TRBV2; size: NA; DNA: TGTGCCAGCAGTGACACCCGGAAGGGCTACGAGCAGTACTTC; CDR3: CASSDTRKGYEQYF
D: NA; J: TRBJ2-1; V: TRBV11-2; size: NA; DNA: TGTGCCAGCAGCCTGGACAACTCCTACAATGAGCAGTTCTTC; CDR3: CASSLDNSYNEQFF
D: NA; J: TRBJ1-4; V: TRBV14; size: NA; DNA: TGTGCCAGCAGCCAAGCGGATGAAAAACTGTTTTTT; CDR3: CASSQADEKLFF
D: NA; J: TRBJ2-6; V: TRBV2; size: once; DNA: TGTGCCAGCAGTACCCGGGGGCCTGGGGCCAACGTCCTGACTTTC; CDR3: CASSTRGPGANVLTF
D: NA; J: TRBJ2-5; V: TRBV12-3/TRBV12-4; size: NA; DNA: TGTGCCAGCACCCGGGGAGAGACCCAGTACTTC; CDR3: CASTRGETQYF
D: NA; J: TRBJ2-1; V: TRBV5-1; size: few; DNA: TGCGCCAGCAGCTTGGTAGGGGGGTCCTACAATGAGCAGTTCTTC; CDR3: CASSLVGGSYNEQFF
D: NA; J: TRBJ2-7; V: TRBV27; size: NA; DNA: TGTGCCAGTGGGCCGGGACCAGGAGGCTACGAGCAGTACTTC; CDR3: CASGPGPGGYEQYF
D: NA; J: TRBJ1-4; V: TRBV7-9; size: NA; DNA: TGTGCCAGCAGCGGACGGTCAGGGGCTAATGAAAAACTGTTTTTT; CDR3: CASSGRSGANEKLFF
D: NA; J: TRBJ1-1; V: TRBV28; size: once; DNA: TGTGCCAGCAGTCCACTACTAACGAGCCCTGAAGCTTTCTTT; CDR3: CASSPLLTSPEAFF
D: TRBD1; J: TRBJ1-2; V: TRBV28; size: NA; DNA: TGTGCCAGCAGTACTACGGGGCAGGGGGATTTTTATGGCTACACCTTC; CDR3: CASSTTGQGDFYGYTF
D: NA; J: TRBJ1-2; V: TRBV7-8; size: NA; DNA: TGTGCCAGCAGCAATAAGCCCGGGTCTAACTATGGCTACACCTTC; CDR3: CASSNKPGSNYGYTF
D: TRBD2; J: TRBJ2-1; V: TRBV5-5; size: NA; DNA: TGTGCCAGCAGCTTGGAAGCGGGGGCCTTCGGTGAGCAGTTCTTC; CDR3: CASSLEAGAFGEQFF
D: NA; J: TRBJ2-7; V: TRBV2; size: NA; DNA: TGTGCCAGCTTCAGAGAACGTAACTCCTACGAGCAGTACTTC; CDR3: CASFRERNSYEQYF
D: NA; J: TRBJ1-5; V: TRBV19; size: NA; DNA: TGTGCCAGTACCAATAAGGCAGGGCCAAATCAGCCCCAGCATTTT; CDR3: CASTNKAGPNQPQHF
D: TRBD1; J: TRBJ1-3; V: TRBV7-6; size: once; DNA: TGTGCCAGCAGCCCGGGACAGGCCCTGTCTGGAAACACCATATATTTT; CDR3: CASSPGQALSGNTIYF